A selection of T cell receptor beta chains follows, all from one sample in a study of radiation and T cells in renal cell carcinoma. The method was immunoSEQ multiplex PCR; TCRdb's version includes in-frame clones alone and lacks a portion of them. The profile shows 94,000 or so clones, 82% of them singletons. This material consisted of blood, taken from a patient whose treatment included radiotherapy and nephrectomy. The origin of the receptors is a man in his sixties with renal cell carcinoma. Both conserved end residues are part of each CDR3. Fields, in order: J gene, V gene, clone size, D gene, CDR3 DNA, CDR3 protein. A D gene is named only where the DNA matches it firmly. Clone size is not always given. Where it is, it says once, few, many or a class for expanded clones.

>TRBJ2-1|TRBV28|-|TRBD2
TGTGCCTCGTCCCGGGGACTAGCCCTCTACAATGAGCAGTTCTTC
CASSRGLALYNEQFF
>TRBJ2-5|TRBV28|-|TRBD1
TGTGCCAGCAGAGCTCATGCGTCCGGGACAGGGGGAGTCCAAGAGACCCAGTACTTC
CASRAHASGTGGVQETQYF
>TRBJ1-2|TRBV11-2|once|-
TGTGCCAGCAGCTTAGATACGGGGGGTGGGCCCTATGGCTACACCTTC
CASSLDTGGGPYGYTF
>TRBJ1-5|TRBV28|once|TRBD1
TGTGCCAGCAGCGAGACGGACAGGGGGCCCTATCAGCCCCAGCATTTT
CASSETDRGPYQPQHF
>TRBJ1-1|TRBV5-1|-|-
TGCGCCAGCAGCTTGTCTGGGGGTTCGAACACTGAAGCTTTCTTT
CASSLSGGSNTEAFF
>TRBJ2-7|TRBV11-2|-|-
TGTGCCAGCAGCTTAGTCCCAGGGGAGTTGCACGAGCAGTACTTC
CASSLVPGELHEQYF
>TRBJ1-1|TRBV6-1|-|-
TGTGCCAGCAGTGAAGGGGGGACATTGGGTGAAGCTTTCTTT
CASSEGGTLGEAFF
>TRBJ2-7|TRBV7-8|-|TRBD1
TGTGCCAGCAGCTTAGAGTTCCCGGGACAGGGAGTCTACGAGCAGTACTTC
CASSLEFPGQGVYEQYF
>TRBJ2-1|TRBV7-9|-|TRBD2
TGTGCCAGCAGCCTCCGGACTAGCGGGTTGTACAATGAGCAGTTCTTC
CASSLRTSGLYNEQFF
>TRBJ2-5|TRBV2|-|TRBD1
TGTGCCAGCAGTGGAGGGGGCCGGGAGACCCAGTACTTC
CASSGGGRETQYF
>TRBJ1-5|TRBV19|-|-
TGTGCCAGTAGTATATCTGATCAGCCCCAGCATTTT
CASSISDQPQHF
>TRBJ2-1|TRBV7-2|-|-
TGTGCCAGCAGCTTAGACGGCACTAGAAGCTCCTACAATGAGCAGTTCTTC
CASSLDGTRSSYNEQFF
>TRBJ2-3|TRBV6-5|once|TRBD2
TGTGCCAGCAGTTGGGGGACTAGCGGGAGCACAGATACGCAGTATTTT
CASSWGTSGSTDTQYF
>TRBJ1-3|TRBV25-1|-|-
TGTGCCAGCAGTGATGGGAATTCTGGAAACACCATATATTTT
CASSDGNSGNTIYF
>TRBJ2-5|TRBV29-1|-|TRBD2
TGCAGCGTTGAGTGGGGCTGGGCGGGAGCGGGAGTGGGAGAGACCCAGTACTTC
CSVEWGWAGAGVGETQYF
>TRBJ2-7|TRBV21-1|-|-
TGTGCCAGCAGCCGTCGGACAGGGGGTCACTACGAGCAGTACTTC
CASSRRTGGHYEQYF
>TRBJ2-2|TRBV2|-|TRBD2
TGTGCCAGCAGTGAAGACACAGCGGGGGGGACCGGGGAGCTGTTTTTT
CASSEDTAGGTGELFF
>TRBJ2-5|TRBV6-1|-|-
TGTGCCAGCAGTTTTACGCCGGGATCCCAAGAGACCCAGTACTTC
CASSFTPGSQETQYF
>TRBJ2-7|TRBV11-2|once|TRBD1
TGTGCCAGCAGCCGGACAGGGGGCACAAACGAGCAGTACTTC
CASSRTGGTNEQYF
>TRBJ2-3|TRBV13|-|TRBD2
TGTGCCAGCAGCTCACGGACTAGCGGCCGAGATACGCAGTATTTT
CASSSRTSGRDTQYF
>TRBJ2-1|TRBV4-1|-|TRBD2
TGCGCCAGCAGACTAGCGGGAGGATACAATGAGCAGTTCTTC
CASRLAGGYNEQFF
>TRBJ1-4|TRBV29-1|-|-
TGCAGCGTTGAATTCGGCCCGAATGAAAAACTGTTTTTT
CSVEFGPNEKLFF
>TRBJ2-2|TRBV29-1|-|TRBD1
TGCAGCGTTGAGGCGCAGGGGGCCATCGGGGAGCTGTTTTTT
CSVEAQGAIGELFF
>TRBJ1-4|TRBV29-1|-|-
TGCAGCGCCCACCCTCCGGGGCCTGCAACTAATGAAAAACTGTTTTTT
CSAHPPGPATNEKLFF
>TRBJ2-7|TRBV2|-|TRBD2
TGTGCCAGCATGGGGACTAGCGGGAGCTACGAGCAGTACTTC
CASMGTSGSYEQYF
>TRBJ1-1|TRBV6-6|-|-
TGTGCCAGCAGCCACCAGGGCAGGGAAGCTTTCTTT
CASSHQGREAFF
>TRBJ1-1|TRBV6-5|-|-
TGTGCCAGCAGTTACTCGAGAAGAAACACTGAAGCTTTCTTT
CASSYSRRNTEAFF
>TRBJ2-5|TRBV7-2|once|-
TGTGCCAGCAGCTTAGCTGCGGTAGCGGAGACCCAGTACTTC
CASSLAAVAETQYF
>TRBJ2-3|TRBV5-1|-|TRBD2
TGCGCCAGCAGCTTGGGCGGGAGGCTCAGCACAGATACGCAGTATTTT
CASSLGGRLSTDTQYF
>TRBJ2-3|TRBV7-9|-|TRBD2
TGTGCCAGCAGCTCCTACCAGCGGGGGGAAGATACGCAGTATTTT
CASSSYQRGEDTQYF
>TRBJ2-5|TRBV6-1|few|-
TGTGCCAGCAGTGAAGTGGGCGCTCGGGCAGAGACCCAGTACTTC
CASSEVGARAETQYF
>TRBJ1-4|TRBV1|-|-
TGCACCAGCAGCCAAGATCTACAGGGGATTCGGAATGAAAAACTGTTTTTT
CTSSQDLQGIRNEKLFF
>TRBJ2-1|TRBV4-1|-|TRBD2
TGCGCCAGCAGCCAGACTAGCGCCTACAATGAGCAGTTCTTC
CASSQTSAYNEQFF
>TRBJ2-3|TRBV19|-|-
TGTGCCAGTCAGGGGACGACAGATACGCAGTATTTT
CASQGTTDTQYF
>TRBJ2-7|TRBV6-6|-|TRBD2
TGTGCCAGCAGTACGACTAGCGGGAGGGAGGAAAACGAGCAGTACTTC
CASSTTSGREENEQYF
>TRBJ2-1|TRBV7-9|-|-
TGTGCCAGCAGCTTAGTGGACTCTTACAATGAGCAGTTCTTC
CASSLVDSYNEQFF
>TRBJ1-2|TRBV4-2|-|-
TGTGCCAGCAGCCAACCTCCGTCCTATGGCTACACCTTC
CASSQPPSYGYTF
>TRBJ1-2|TRBV7-3|-|-
TGTGCCAGCAGCCGCGAAGGGTTCGATGGCTACACCTTC
CASSREGFDGYTF
>TRBJ1-4|TRBV19|-|TRBD1
TGTGCCAGTAGTGCGGGACAGGGAAGGGACGAAAAACTGTTTTTT
CASSAGQGRDEKLFF
>TRBJ2-7|TRBV13|-|-
TGTGCCAGCAGCTTTAGCTCCCTTCTTTACGAGCAGTACTTC
CASSFSSLLYEQYF
>TRBJ2-2|TRBV5-4|-|-
TGTGCCAGCAGCTCGATGACAGGCGCGAACACCGGGGAGCTGTTTTTT
CASSSMTGANTGELFF
>TRBJ2-5|TRBV19|-|TRBD1
TGTGCCAGTAGTATAAGCGGACAGGGGGAGCGAGAGACCCAGTACTTC
CASSISGQGERETQYF
>TRBJ2-5|TRBV28|-|-
TGTGCCAGCAGTTTCCTCGTCGGGTCGGGAAGAGAGACCCAGTACTTC
CASSFLVGSGRETQYF
>TRBJ1-1|TRBV5-6|once|-
TGTGCCAGCAGCGGAAACCCCGGGGGGAACACTGAAGCTTTCTTT
CASSGNPGGNTEAFF
>TRBJ1-2|TRBV2|-|-
TGTGCCAGTACAGGGCTTTGGGGCTCTGGCTACACCTTC
CASTGLWGSGYTF
>TRBJ2-2|TRBV30|few|TRBD2
TGTGCCTCCCTAGGAGCGGGAATGCTCGGGGAGCTGTTTTTT
CASLGAGMLGELFF
>TRBJ1-1|TRBV6-6|-|TRBD1
TGTGCCAGCAGTTACTCCTGGGACAGGGACACTGAAGCTTTCTTT
CASSYSWDRDTEAFF
>TRBJ2-1|TRBV30|-|TRBD1
TGTGCCTGGAGTGAGGGAGACAGGGGTCACAATGAGCAGTTCTTC
CAWSEGDRGHNEQFF
>TRBJ2-5|TRBV15|-|TRBD2
TGTGCCACCAGCAGAGATCGGGGACTAGCGGGAGGAACCCAGTACTTC
CATSRDRGLAGGTQYF
>TRBJ2-3|TRBV27|-|-
TGTGCCAGCAGTTTAGGGGACTCCACAGATACGCAGTATTTT
CASSLGDSTDTQYF
>TRBJ2-3|TRBV2|-|-
TGTGCCAGCAGTGAATCCCCTACGCGGACAGATACGCAGTATTTT
CASSESPTRTDTQYF
>TRBJ2-5|TRBV15|once|TRBD2
TGTGCCACCAGCACGAGGACTAGCACGACCCAGTACTTC
CATSTRTSTTQYF